This TCR beta chain is drawn from a study of human T cells and chemical hapten exposure. Overall study findings and caveats: Having alopecia, the donors may differ immunologically from healthy people.

There are many counts of this clonotype. What it recognizes is unknown. Time point noted: pre-sensitization, week 0. The treatment denotes: therapeutic diphenylcyclopropenone sensitization with weekly scalp DPC. Alopecia patients between 18 and 70 years old and suitable for DPC were used as donors. Separate cDNA molecules received unique molecular identifiers, which the library attached to them. TCRdb reanalysed the RACE reads using MiXCR and keeps one entry per CDR3 protein. Of more than 80,000 distinct CDR3 sequences listed, around 12% were seen once; the top ten hold 1.6%. The germline V gene encodes CDR1 SEHNR and CDR2 FQNEAQ (reference sequence). CDR3 size: 14 residues. Trimming removed 4 bases at V and 2 bases at J, with 11 bases between.

The chain couples TRBV7-9 to TRBJ1-1; weak D call: TRBD1 (6 bases). The receptor was isolated from a woman aged 45 to 65 with alopecia areata. Some clones in this sample may be carry-over from other donors' samples. Sequenced material: whole blood, taken in connection with sensitization to the hapten diphenylcyclopropenone (DPC). The CDR3 is CASSSTQGNTEAFF. As DNA, the CDR3 is TGTGCCAGCAGCTCCACACAGGGTAACACTGAAGCTTTCTTT.